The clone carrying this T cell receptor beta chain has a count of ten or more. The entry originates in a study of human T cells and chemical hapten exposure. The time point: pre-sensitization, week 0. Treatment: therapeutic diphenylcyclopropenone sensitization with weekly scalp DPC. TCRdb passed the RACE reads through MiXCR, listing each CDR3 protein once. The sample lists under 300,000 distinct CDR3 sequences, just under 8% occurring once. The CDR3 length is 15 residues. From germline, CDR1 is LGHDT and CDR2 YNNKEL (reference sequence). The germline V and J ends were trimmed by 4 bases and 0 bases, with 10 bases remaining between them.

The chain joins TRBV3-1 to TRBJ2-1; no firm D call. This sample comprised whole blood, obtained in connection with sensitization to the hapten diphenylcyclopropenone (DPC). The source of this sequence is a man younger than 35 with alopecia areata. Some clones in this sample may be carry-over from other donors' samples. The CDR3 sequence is CASSRRESSYNEQFF. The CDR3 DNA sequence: TGTGCCAGCAGCCGAAGGGAAAGCTCCTACAATGAGCAGTTCTTC.